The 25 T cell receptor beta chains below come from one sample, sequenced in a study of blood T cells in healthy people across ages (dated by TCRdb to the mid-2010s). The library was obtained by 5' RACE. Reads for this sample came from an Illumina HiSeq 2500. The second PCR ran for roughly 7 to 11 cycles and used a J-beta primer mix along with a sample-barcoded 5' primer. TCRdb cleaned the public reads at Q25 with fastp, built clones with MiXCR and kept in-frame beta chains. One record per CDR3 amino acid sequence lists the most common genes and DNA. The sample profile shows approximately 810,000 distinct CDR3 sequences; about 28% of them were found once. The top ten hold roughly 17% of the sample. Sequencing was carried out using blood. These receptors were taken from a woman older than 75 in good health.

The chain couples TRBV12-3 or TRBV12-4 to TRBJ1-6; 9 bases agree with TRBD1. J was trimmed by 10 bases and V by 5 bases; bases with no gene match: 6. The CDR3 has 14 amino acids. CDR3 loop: CASSRQGGGSPLHF. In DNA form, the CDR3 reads TGTGCCAGCAGTCGACAGGGGGGTGGGTCACCCCTCCACTTT.

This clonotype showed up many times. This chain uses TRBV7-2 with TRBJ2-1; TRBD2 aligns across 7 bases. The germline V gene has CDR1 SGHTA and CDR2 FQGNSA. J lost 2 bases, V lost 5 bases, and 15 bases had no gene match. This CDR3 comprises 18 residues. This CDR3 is CASSDLVLAGVPYNEQFF. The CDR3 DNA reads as TGTGCCAGCAGCGACCTCGTTTTGGCGGGGGTACCCTACAATGAGCAGTTCTTC.

Here the CDR3 DNA reads TGTGCCAGCAGCCGTAACGCGGGACAGGGTAACGAGCAGTACTTC. This translates into CASSRNAGQGNEQYF. The chain combines TRBV7-2 with TRBJ2-7; TRBD1 matches at 9 bases. Germline values: CDR1 SGHTA, CDR2 FQGNSA. V shed 5 bases, J shed 5 bases, and the junction held 10 bases outside the gene matches. The CDR3 spans 15 residues.

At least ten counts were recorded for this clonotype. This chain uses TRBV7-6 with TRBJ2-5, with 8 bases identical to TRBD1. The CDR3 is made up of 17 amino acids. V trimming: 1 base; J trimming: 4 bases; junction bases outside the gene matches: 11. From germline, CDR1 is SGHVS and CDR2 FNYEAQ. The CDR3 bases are TGTGCCAGCAGCTTAGTTTATGGGCCAGGGGGCGGAGAGACCCAGTACTTC. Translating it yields CASSLVYGPGGGETQYF.

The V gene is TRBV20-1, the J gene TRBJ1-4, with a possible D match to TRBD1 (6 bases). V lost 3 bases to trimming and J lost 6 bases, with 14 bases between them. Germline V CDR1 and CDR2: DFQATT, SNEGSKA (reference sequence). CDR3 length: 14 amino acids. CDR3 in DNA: TGCAGTGCTAGTTGGGGCAGGGGTGATGAAAAACTGTTTTTT. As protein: CSASWGRGDEKLFF.

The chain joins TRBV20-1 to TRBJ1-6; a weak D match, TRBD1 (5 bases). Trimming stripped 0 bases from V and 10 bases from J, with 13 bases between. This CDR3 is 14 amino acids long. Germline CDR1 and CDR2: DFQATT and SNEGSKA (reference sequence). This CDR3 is CSAREVGGPSPLHF. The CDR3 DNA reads TGCAGTGCTAGAGAAGTCGGGGGTCCCTCACCCCTCCACTTT.

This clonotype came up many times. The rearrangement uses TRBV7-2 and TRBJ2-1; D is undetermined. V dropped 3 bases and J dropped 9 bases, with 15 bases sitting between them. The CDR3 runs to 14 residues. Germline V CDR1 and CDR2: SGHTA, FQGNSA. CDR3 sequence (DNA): TGTGCCAGCAGCTTCCAAGGACCGGAAACTGAGCAGTTCTTC. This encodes CASSFQGPETEQFF.

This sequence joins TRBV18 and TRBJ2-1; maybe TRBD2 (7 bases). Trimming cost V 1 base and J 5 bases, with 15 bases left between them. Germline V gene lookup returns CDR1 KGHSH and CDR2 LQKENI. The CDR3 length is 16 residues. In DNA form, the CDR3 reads TGTGCCAGCTCACCACTGTTCGCGGGGGCAAACAATGAGCAGTTCTTC. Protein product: CASSPLFAGANNEQFF. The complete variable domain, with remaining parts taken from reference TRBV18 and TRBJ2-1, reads NAGVMQNPRHLVRRRGQEARLRCSPMKGHSHVYWYRQLPEEGLKFMVYLQKENIIDESGMPKERFSAEFPKEGPSILRIQQVVRGDSAAYFCASSPLFAGANNEQFFGPGTRLTVL.

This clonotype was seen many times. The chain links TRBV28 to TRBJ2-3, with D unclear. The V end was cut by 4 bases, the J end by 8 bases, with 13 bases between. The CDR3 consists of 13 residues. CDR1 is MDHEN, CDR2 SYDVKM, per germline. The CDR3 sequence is CASSWVSVVTQYF. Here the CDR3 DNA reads TGTGCCAGCAGTTGGGTATCTGTAGTTACGCAGTATTTT.

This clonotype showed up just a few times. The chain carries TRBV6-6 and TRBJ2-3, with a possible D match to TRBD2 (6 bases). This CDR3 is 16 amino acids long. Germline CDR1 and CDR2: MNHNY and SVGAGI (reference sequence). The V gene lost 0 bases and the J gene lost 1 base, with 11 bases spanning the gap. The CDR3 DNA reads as TGTGCCAGCAGTTACTCTCCTAGCGTCGGCACAGATACGCAGTATTTT. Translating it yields CASSYSPSVGTDTQYF.

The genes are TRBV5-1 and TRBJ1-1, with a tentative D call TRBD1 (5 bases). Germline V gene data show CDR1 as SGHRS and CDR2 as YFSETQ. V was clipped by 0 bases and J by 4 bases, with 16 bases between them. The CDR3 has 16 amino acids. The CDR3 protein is CASSLGGSGLTTEAFF. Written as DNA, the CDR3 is TGCGCCAGCAGCTTGGGTGGTTCGGGACTCACCACTGAAGCTTTCTTT.

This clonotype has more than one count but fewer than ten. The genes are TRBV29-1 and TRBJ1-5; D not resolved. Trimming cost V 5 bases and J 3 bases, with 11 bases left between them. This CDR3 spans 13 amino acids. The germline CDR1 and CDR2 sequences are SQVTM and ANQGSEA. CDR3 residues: CSVWPNLNQPQHF. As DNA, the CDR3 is TGCAGCGTTTGGCCAAATCTCAATCAGCCCCAGCATTTT.

The CDR3 protein is CSARDPGLAETQYF. CDR3 sequence (DNA): TGCAGTGCTAGAGATCCAGGACTTGCAGAGACCCAGTACTTC. This chain uses TRBV20-1 with TRBJ2-5, with D possibly TRBD2 on 5 matching bases. The CDR3 length is 14 residues. Germline V gene data show CDR1 as DFQATT and CDR2 as SNEGSKA (reference sequence). V was pared by 0 bases and J by 4 bases, with 12 bases between.

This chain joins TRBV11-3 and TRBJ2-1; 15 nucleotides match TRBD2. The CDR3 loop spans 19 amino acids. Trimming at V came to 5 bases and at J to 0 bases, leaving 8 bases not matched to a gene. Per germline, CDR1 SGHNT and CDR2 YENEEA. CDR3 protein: CASSLRTSGGASSYNEQFF. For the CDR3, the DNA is TGTGCCAGCAGCCTTCGGACTAGCGGGGGGGCGAGCTCCTACAATGAGCAGTTCTTC.

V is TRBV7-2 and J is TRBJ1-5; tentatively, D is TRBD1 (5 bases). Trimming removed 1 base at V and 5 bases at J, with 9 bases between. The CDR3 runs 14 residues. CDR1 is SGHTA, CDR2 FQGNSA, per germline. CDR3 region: CASSLEEGYQPQHF. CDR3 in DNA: TGTGCCAGCAGCTTAGAGGAGGGGTATCAGCCCCAGCATTTT.

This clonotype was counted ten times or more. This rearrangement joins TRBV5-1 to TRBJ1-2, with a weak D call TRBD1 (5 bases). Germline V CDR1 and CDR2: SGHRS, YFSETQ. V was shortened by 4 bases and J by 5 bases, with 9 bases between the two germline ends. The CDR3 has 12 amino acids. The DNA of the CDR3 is TGCGCCAGCAGCCCGGACAAATATGGCTACACCTTC. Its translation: CASSPDKYGYTF.

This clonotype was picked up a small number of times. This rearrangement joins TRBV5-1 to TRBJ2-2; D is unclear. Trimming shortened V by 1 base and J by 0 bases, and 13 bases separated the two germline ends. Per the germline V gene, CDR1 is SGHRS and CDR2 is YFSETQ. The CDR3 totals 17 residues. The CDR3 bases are TGCGCCAGCAGCTTGAACTTCCTGACAACGAACACCGGGGAGCTGTTTTTT. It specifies CASSLNFLTTNTGELFF.

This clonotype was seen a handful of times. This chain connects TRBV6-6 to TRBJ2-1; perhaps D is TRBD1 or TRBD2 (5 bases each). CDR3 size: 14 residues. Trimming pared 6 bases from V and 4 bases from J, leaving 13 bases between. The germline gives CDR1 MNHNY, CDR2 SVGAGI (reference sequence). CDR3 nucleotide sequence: TGTGCCAGCAGAGGGACGGGGCTATACAATGAGCAGTTCTTC. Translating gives CASRGTGLYNEQFF.

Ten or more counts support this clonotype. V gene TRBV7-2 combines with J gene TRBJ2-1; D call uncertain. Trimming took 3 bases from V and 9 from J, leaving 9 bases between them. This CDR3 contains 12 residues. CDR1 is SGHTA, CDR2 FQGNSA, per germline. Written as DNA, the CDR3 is TGTGCCAGCAGCTTGCGAGTCGGTGAGCAGTTCTTC. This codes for CASSLRVGEQFF.

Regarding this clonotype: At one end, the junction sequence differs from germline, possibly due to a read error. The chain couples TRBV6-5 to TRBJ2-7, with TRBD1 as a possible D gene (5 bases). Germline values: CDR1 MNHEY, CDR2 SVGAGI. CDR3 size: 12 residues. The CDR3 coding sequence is TGTACCAGCAGGCAGGGCTCCTACGAGCAGTACTTC. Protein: CTSRQGSYEQYF.

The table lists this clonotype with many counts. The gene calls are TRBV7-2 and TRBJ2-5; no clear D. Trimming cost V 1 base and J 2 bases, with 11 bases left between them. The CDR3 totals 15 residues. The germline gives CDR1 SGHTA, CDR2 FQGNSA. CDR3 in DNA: TGTGCCAGCAGCTTAGGTCCGGCCAGACAAGAGACCCAGTACTTC. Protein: CASSLGPARQETQYF.

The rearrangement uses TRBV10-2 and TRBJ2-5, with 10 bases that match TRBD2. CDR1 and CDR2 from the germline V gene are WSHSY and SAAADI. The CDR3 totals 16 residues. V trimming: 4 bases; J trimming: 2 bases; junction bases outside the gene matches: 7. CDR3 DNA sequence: TGCGCCAGCAGTGTTGCTCTAGCGGGGGAGCAAGAGACCCAGTACTTC. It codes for CASSVALAGEQETQYF.

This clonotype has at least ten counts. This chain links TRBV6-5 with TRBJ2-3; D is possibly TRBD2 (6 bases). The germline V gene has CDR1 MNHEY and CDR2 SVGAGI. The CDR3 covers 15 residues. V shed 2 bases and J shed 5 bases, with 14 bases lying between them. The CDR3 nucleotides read TGTGCCAGCAGTTACGTAGGAGGGAGGTTAGATACGCAGTATTTT. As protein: CASSYVGGRLDTQYF.

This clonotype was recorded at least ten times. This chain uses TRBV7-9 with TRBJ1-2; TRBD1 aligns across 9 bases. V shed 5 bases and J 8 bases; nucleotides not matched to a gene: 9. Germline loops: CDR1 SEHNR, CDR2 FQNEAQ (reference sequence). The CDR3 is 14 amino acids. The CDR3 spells CASSTTGGGGGYTF. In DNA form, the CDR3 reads TGTGCCAGCAGCACCACAGGGGGCGGTGGAGGCTACACCTTC.

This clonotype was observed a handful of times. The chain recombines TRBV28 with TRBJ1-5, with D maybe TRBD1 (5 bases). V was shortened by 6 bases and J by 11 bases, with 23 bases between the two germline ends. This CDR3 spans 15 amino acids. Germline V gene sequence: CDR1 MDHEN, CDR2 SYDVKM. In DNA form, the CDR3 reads TGTGCCAGCAGCTCATCCCGGGAACCCAAGGGGTCCCAGCATTTT. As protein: CASSSSREPKGSQHF.